The source of this T cell receptor (beta chain) is a study of shared clonotypes between healthy human individuals. Overall study findings and caveats: It was the non-shared clonotypes that had lower generation probabilities than clonotypes shared by all four donors. The diversity represented, both genetic and in exposure history, was limited by few donors. Clonotype sharing levels among donors were expected to vary with sequencing depth. Rarefaction gave evidence that sorted-subset sequencing remained incomplete despite large depth.

Here immunoSEQ multiplex PCR was the method, and the copy in TCRdb shows in-frame clones only, minus some. The sample has around 2.3 million clones, almost 96% seen once. As to this clone: Antigen: not known.

Germline V CDR1 and CDR2: GTSNPN, SVGIG (reference sequence). Trimming pared 2 bases from V and 0 bases from J, leaving 8 bases between. The CDR3 has 14 residues. Sequenced material: naive CD4+ T cells sorted from blood. The sample's subset: CD45RA+ positively selected. V and J are TRBV30 and TRBJ1-5; D remains ambiguous. This receptor was identified in a man in his late teens or twenties in good health. The CDR3 sequence: CAWSYEYSNQPQHF. The CDR3 DNA sequence: TGTGCCTGGAGTTACGAGTATAGCAATCAGCCCCAGCATTTT.